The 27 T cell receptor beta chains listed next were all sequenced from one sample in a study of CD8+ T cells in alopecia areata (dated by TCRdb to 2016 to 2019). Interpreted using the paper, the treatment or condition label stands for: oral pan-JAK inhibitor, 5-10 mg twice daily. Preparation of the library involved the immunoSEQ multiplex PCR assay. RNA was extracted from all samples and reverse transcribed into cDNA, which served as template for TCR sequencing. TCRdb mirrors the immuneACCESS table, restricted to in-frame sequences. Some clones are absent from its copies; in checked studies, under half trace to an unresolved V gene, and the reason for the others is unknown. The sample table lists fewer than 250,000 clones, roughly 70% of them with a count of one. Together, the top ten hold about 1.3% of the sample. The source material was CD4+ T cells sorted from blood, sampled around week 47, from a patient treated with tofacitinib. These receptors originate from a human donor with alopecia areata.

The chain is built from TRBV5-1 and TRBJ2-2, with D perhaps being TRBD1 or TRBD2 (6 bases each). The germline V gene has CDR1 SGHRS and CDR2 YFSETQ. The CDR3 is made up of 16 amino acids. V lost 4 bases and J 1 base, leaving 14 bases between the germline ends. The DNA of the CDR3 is TGCGCCAGCAGCGTTGGAGGGACACAGAACACCGGGGAGCTGTTTTTT. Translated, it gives CASSVGGTQNTGELFF.

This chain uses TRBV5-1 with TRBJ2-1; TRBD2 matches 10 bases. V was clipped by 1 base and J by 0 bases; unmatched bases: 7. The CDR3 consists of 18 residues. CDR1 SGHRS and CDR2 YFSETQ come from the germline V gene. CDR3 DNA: TGCGCCAGCAGCTTGCGTAGCGGGGGGCCGAGCTCCTACAATGAGCAGTTCTTC. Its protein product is CASSLRSGGPSSYNEQFF. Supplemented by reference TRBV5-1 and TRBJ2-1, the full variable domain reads KAGVTQTPRYLIKTRGQQVTLSCSPISGHRSVSWYQQTPGQGLQFLFEYFSETQRNKGNFPGRFSGRQFSNSRSEMNVSTLELGDSALYLCASSLRSGGPSSYNEQFFGPGTRLTVL.

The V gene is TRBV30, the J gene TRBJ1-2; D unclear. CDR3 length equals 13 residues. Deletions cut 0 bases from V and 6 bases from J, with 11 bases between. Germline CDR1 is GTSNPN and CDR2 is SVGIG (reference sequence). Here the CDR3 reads CAWSVRVTNGYTF. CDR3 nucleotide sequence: TGTGCCTGGAGTGTACGGGTCACGAATGGCTACACCTTC. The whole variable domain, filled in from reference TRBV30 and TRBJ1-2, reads SQTIHQWPATLVQPVGSPLSLECTVEGTSNPNLYWYRQAAGRGLQLLFYSVGIGQISSEVPQNLSASRPQDRQFILSSKKLLLSDSGFYLCAWSVRVTNGYTFGSGTRLTVV.

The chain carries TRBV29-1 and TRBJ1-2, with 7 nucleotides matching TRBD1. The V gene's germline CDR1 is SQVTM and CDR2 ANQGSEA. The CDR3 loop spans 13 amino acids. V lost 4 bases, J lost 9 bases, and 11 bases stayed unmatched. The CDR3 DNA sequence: TGCAGCGTTGGGACAGGAGGGGAAAAGCGCTACACCTTC. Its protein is CSVGTGGEKRYTF.

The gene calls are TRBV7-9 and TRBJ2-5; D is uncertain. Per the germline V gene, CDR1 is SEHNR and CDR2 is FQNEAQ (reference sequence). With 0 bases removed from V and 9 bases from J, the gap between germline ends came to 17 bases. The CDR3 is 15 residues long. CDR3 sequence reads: CASSLALQQVKSQYF. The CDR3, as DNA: TGTGCCAGCAGCTTAGCGCTACAGCAAGTAAAATCCCAGTACTTC.

CDR3 bases: TGTGCCGGGACGGGTCGTGGGGCCAACGTCCTGACTTTC. Translating it yields CAGTGRGANVLTF. The rearrangement uses TRBV5-6 and TRBJ2-6; D possibly matches TRBD1 or TRBD2 (5 bases each). Looked up from germline, CDR1 is SGHDT and CDR2 is YYEEEE. The CDR3 has 13 amino acids. Trimming pared 10 bases from V and 3 bases from J, leaving 11 bases between.

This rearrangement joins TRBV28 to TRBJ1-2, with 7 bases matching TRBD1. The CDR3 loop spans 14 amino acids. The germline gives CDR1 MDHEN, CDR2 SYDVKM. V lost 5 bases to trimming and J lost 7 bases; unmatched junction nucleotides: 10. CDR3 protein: CASSTGQVVGGYTF. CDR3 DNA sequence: TGTGCCAGCAGTACAGGACAGGTTGTAGGTGGCTACACCTTC.

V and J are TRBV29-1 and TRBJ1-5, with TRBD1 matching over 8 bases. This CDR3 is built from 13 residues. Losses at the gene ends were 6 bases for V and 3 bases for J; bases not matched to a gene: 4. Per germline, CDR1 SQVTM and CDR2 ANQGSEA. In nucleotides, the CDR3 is TGCAGCGTGGGACAGGACCTCAATCAGCCCCAGCATTTT. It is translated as CSVGQDLNQPQHF.

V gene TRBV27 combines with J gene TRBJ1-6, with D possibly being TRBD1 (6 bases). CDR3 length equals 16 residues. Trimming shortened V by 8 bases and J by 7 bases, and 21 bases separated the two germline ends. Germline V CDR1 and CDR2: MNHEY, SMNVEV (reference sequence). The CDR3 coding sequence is TGTGCCAGCCGAGAAAGTTTAGACAGGAACAATTCACCCCTCCACTTT. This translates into CASRESLDRNNSPLHF.

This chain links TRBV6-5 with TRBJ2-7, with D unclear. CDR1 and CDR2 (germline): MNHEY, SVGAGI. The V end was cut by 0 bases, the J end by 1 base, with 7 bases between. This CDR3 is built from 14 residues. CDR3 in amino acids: CASSYSRISYEQYF. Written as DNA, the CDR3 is TGTGCCAGCAGTTACTCTCGCATTTCCTACGAGCAGTACTTC.

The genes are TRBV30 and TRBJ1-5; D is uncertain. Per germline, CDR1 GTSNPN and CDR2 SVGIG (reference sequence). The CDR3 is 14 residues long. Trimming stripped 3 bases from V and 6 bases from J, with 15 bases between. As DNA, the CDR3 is TGTGCCTGGAGGGACTCAGGAGGAGGTCAGCCCCAGCATTTT. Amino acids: CAWRDSGGGQPQHF. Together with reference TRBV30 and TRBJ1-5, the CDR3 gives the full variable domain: SQTIHQWPATLVQPVGSPLSLECTVEGTSNPNLYWYRQAAGRGLQLLFYSVGIGQISSEVPQNLSASRPQDRQFILSSKKLLLSDSGFYLCAWRDSGGGQPQHFGDGTRLSIL.

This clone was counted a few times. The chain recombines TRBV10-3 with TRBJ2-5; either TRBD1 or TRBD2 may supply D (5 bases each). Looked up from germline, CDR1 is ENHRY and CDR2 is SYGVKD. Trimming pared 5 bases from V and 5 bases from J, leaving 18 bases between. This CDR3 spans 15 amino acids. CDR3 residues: CAISLEAGWKETQYF. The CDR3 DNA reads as TGTGCCATCAGTTTGGAGGCAGGGTGGAAGGAGACCCAGTACTTC.

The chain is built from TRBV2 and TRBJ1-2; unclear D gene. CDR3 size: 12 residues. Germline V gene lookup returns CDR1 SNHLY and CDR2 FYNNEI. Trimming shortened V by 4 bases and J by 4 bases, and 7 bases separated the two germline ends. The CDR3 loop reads CASSASSYGYTF. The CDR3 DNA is TGTGCCAGCAGTGCCTCCTCCTATGGCTACACCTTC.

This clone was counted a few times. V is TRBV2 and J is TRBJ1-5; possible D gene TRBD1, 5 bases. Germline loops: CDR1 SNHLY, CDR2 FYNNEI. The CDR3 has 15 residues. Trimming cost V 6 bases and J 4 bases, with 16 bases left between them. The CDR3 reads CASRPEGRGNQPQHF. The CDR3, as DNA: TGTGCCAGCAGACCTGAGGGAAGGGGAAATCAGCCCCAGCATTTT.

CDR3 protein: CASSLDSSNQPQHF. CDR3 coding DNA: TGTGCCAGCAGCTTAGACAGTTCCAATCAGCCCCAGCATTTT. The V gene is TRBV7-8, the J gene TRBJ1-5; D is uncertain. Germline V gene data show CDR1 as SGHVS and CDR2 as FQNEAQ. This CDR3 comprises 14 residues. V gave up 1 base and J gave up 3 bases, with 7 bases separating them.

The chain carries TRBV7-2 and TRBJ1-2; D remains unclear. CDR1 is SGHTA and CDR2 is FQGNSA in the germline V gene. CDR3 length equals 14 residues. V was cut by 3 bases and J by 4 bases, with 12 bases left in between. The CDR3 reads CASSFSGDLYGYTF. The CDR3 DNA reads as TGTGCCAGCAGCTTCTCGGGAGACCTCTATGGCTACACCTTC.

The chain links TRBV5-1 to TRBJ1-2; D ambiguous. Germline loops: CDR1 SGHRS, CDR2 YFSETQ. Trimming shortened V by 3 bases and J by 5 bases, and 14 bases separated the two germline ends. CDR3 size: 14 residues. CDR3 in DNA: TGCGCCAGCAGCTCCCTTCCCCTCGGATATGGCTACACCTTC. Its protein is CASSSLPLGYGYTF.

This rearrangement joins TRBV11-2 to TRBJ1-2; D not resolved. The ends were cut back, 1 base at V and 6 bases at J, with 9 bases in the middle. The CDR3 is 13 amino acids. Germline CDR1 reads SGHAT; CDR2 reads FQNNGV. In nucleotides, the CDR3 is TGTGCCAGCAGCTTAGGCTTTTTAGATGGCTACACCTTC. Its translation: CASSLGFLDGYTF.

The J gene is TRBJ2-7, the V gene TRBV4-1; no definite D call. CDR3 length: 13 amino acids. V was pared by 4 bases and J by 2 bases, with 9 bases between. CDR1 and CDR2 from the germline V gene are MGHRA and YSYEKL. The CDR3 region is CASSPIGTYEQYF. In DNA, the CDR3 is TGCGCCAGCAGCCCAATCGGTACCTACGAGCAGTACTTC.

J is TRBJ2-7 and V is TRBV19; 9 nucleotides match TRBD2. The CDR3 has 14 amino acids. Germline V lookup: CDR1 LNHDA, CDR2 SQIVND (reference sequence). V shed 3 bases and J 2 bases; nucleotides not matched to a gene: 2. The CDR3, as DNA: TGTGCCAGTAGTATGGCTAGCGGGGCCTACGAGCAGTACTTC. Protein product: CASSMASGAYEQYF.

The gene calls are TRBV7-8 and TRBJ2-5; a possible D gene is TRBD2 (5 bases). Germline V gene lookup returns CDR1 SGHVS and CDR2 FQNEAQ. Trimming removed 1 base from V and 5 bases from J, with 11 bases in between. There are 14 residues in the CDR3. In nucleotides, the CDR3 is TGTGCCAGCAGCTTAGGAGGAGGCCCGGAGACCCAGTACTTC. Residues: CASSLGGGPETQYF.

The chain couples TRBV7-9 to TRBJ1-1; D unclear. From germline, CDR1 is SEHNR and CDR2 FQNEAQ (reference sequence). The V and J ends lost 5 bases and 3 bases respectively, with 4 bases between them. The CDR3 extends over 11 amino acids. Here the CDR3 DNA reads TGTGCCAGCAGCCTCTACACTGAAGCTTTCTTT. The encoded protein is CASSLYTEAFF.

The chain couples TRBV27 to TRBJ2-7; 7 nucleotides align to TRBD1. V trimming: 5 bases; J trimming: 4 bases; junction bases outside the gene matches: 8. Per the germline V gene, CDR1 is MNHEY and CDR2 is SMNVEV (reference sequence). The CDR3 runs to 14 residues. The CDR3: CASSTRQGQYEQYF. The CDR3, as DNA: TGTGCCAGCAGTACCAGACAGGGTCAGTACGAGCAGTACTTC.

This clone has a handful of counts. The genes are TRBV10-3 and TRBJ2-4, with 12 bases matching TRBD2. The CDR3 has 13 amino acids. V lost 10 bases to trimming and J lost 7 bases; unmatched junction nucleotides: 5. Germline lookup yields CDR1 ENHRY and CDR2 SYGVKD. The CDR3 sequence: CATTGTSGNIQYF. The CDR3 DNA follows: TGTGCCACGACGGGGACTAGCGGGAACATTCAGTACTTC.

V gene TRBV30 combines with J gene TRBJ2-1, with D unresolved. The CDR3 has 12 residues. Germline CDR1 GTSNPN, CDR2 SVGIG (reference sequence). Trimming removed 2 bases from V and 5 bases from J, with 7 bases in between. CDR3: CAWSRLNNEQFF. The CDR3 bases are TGTGCCTGGAGTAGGCTGAACAATGAGCAGTTCTTC.

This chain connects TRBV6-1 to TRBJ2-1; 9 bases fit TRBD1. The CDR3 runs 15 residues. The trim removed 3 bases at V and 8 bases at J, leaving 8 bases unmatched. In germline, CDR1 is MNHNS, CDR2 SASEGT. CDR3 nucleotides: TGTGCCAGCAGTGAGATGGGACAGGGCGTTGATGAGCAGTTCTTC. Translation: CASSEMGQGVDEQFF.

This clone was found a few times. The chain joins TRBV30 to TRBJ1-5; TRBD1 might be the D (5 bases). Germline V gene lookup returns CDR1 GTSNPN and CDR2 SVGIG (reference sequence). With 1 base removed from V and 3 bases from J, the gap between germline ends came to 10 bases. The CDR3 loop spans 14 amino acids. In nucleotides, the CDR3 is TGTGCCTGGAGTGGGGGGACCGCCAATCAGCCCCAGCATTTT. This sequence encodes CAWSGGTANQPQHF.